Shown below are 30 T cell receptor beta chains from a single sample sequenced in a study of monozygotic twins with inflammatory bowel disease. Using the 5' RACE reads, TCRdb records one entry per CDR3 protein without DNA. Its table records 210,000 or so distinct CDR3 sequences. The specimen was blood. These receptors originate from a human donor with ulcerative colitis or Crohn's disease, or a healthy co-twin of an affected twin (not recorded which).

The J gene is TRBJ2-2, the V gene TRBV20-1; TCRdb's assignment of TRBD1 cannot be checked, as there is no DNA. Germline lookup yields CDR1 DFQATT and CDR2 SNEGSKA (reference sequence). CDR3 length: 14 amino acids. This CDR3 is CSARTGGNTGELFF.

This rearrangement joins TRBV7-9 to TRBJ1-1; TCRdb gives TRBD1 as the D gene, but with no DNA this cannot be confirmed. CDR1 SEHNR and CDR2 FQNEAQ come from the germline V gene (reference sequence). The CDR3 has 15 residues. CDR3 amino acids: CASSPRTGANTEAFF.

The chain links TRBV5-1 to TRBJ2-1; TCRdb's assignment of TRBD1 cannot be checked, as there is no DNA. CDR3 size: 15 residues. Per germline, CDR1 SGHRS and CDR2 YFSETQ. CDR3 sequence: CASSSTGGAYNEQFF.

Here the CDR3 reads CASATRETQYF. This rearrangement joins TRBV3-1 to TRBJ2-5. The CDR3 spans 11 residues. Germline lookup yields CDR1 LGHDT and CDR2 YNNKEL (reference sequence).

V gene TRBV24-1 combines with J gene TRBJ1-5. The CDR3 covers 13 residues. The germline CDR1 and CDR2 sequences are KGHDR and SFDVKD. CDR3 sequence: CATTDGPNQPQHF.

This chain connects TRBV7-3 to TRBJ2-3; absent DNA, TCRdb's TRBD2 call cannot be checked. Germline loops: CDR1 SGHTA, CDR2 FQGTGA. This CDR3 is built from 16 residues. The CDR3 here is CASSLTFGTDTDTQYF.

The chain is built from TRBV20-1 and TRBJ2-3; TCRdb's D call of TRBD2 is untestable without DNA. Germline values: CDR1 DFQATT, CDR2 SNEGSKA (reference sequence). The CDR3 totals 15 residues. The chain's CDR3 is CSARAPAGVTDTQYF.

V usage is TRBV5-1 and J usage is TRBJ2-2; TCRdb picks TRBD2, but there is no DNA to check that call. Germline-derived CDR1 and CDR2 are SGHRS and YFSETQ. The CDR3 sequence is 16 residues long. CDR3 amino acids: CASSPGLAGVIGELFF.

The chain links TRBV7-9 to TRBJ2-7. The germline CDR1 and CDR2 sequences are SEHNR and FQNEAQ (reference sequence). The CDR3 has 14 residues. CDR3 region: CASSLGAKSYEQYF.

This chain connects TRBV29-1 to TRBJ2-5; TCRdb reports TRBD2, a call that lacks DNA to check it against. The CDR3 has 14 residues. Germline CDR1 reads SQVTM; CDR2 reads ANQGSEA. The chain's CDR3 is CSVGQSAGTETQYF.

The V and J genes are TRBV5-1 and TRBJ2-3. Per the germline V gene, CDR1 is SGHRS and CDR2 is YFSETQ. CDR3 size: 11 residues. Here the CDR3 reads CASRFTDTQYF.

The gene calls are TRBV5-1 and TRBJ2-2. This CDR3 spans 14 amino acids. CDR1 SGHRS and CDR2 YFSETQ come from the germline V gene. CDR3 amino acids: CASSLTANTGELFF.

The V and J genes are TRBV6-2 or TRBV6-3 and TRBJ2-7; TCRdb's assignment of TRBD2 cannot be checked, as there is no DNA. The CDR3 has 13 residues. Per the germline V gene, CDR1 is MNHEY and CDR2 is SVGEGT. The CDR3 is CASRGTEGYEQYF.

The V call is TRBV4-1, the J call TRBJ2-1; there is no DNA to check the TCRdb D call of TRBD1. The CDR3 is 15 residues long. In germline, CDR1 is MGHRA, CDR2 YSYEKL. CDR3 region: CASSPEPGGYNEQFF.

The CDR3: CASSLAGPDLNTEAFF. This chain connects TRBV7-2 to TRBJ1-1. CDR1 and CDR2 from the germline V gene are SGHTA and FQGNSA. The CDR3 consists of 16 residues.

The chain recombines TRBV2 with TRBJ2-1; the TRBD2 assignment by TCRdb is unverifiable without DNA. The CDR3 consists of 15 residues. Germline V gives CDR1 SNHLY, CDR2 FYNNEI. The CDR3 loop is CASSLAGGPYNVQFF.

This chain links TRBV20-1 with TRBJ1-1. The CDR3 is 14 residues long. Germline V gives CDR1 DFQATT, CDR2 SNEGSKA (reference sequence). The CDR3 here is CSARDSGWNTEAFF.

The V gene is TRBV6-5, the J gene TRBJ1-2; TCRdb returns TRBD1, unconfirmable since there is no DNA. The CDR3 runs 15 residues. Germline V gives CDR1 MNHEY, CDR2 SVGAGI. This chain's CDR3 is CASSYSSGDNYGYTF.

The chain links TRBV29-1 to TRBJ2-5; TCRdb returns TRBD1, unconfirmable since there is no DNA. The CDR3 is made up of 15 amino acids. The V gene's germline CDR1 is SQVTM and CDR2 ANQGSEA. This chain's CDR3 is CSVGGRGGPEETQYF. The whole variable domain, remainder taken from reference TRBV29-1 and TRBJ2-5, is SAVISQKPSRDICQRGTSLTIQCQVDSQVTMMFWYRQQPGQSLTLIATANQGSEATYESGFVIDKFPISRPNLTFSTLTVSNMSPEDSSIYLCSVGGRGGPEETQYFGPGTRLLVL.

The chain carries TRBV20-1 and TRBJ2-5; no DNA is available, so the TRBD2 call from TCRdb remains unchecked. Germline lookup yields CDR1 DFQATT and CDR2 SNEGSKA (reference sequence). The CDR3 has 13 amino acids. CDR3 in amino acids: CSALVYYQETQYF.

The chain is built from TRBV6-1 and TRBJ2-7; TCRdb calls TRBD1, which cannot be checked without DNA. The CDR3 extends over 16 amino acids. From germline, CDR1 is MNHNS and CDR2 SASEGT. The CDR3 region is CASRRSSGTESYEQYF.

This chain uses TRBV12-3 or TRBV12-4 with TRBJ1-5. This CDR3 comprises 14 residues. CDR3 protein: CASSPDGGGQPQHF.

The V and J genes are TRBV5-1 and TRBJ2-7; checking the TCRdb D call of TRBD1 is not possible without DNA. The V gene's germline CDR1 is SGHRS and CDR2 YFSETQ. This CDR3 has 13 residues. The CDR3 is CASSRGQGDEQYF.

The chain links TRBV20-1 to TRBJ2-4; TCRdb's assignment of TRBD1 cannot be checked, as there is no DNA. Per germline, CDR1 DFQATT and CDR2 SNEGSKA (reference sequence). The CDR3 extends over 16 amino acids. The CDR3 protein is CSAKGVGGLAKNIQYF.

This chain links TRBV5-1 with TRBJ2-2. Germline values: CDR1 SGHRS, CDR2 YFSETQ. The CDR3 runs 12 residues. The CDR3 protein is CASRWSTGELFF.

J is TRBJ1-1 and V is TRBV29-1; TCRdb reports TRBD1, a call that lacks DNA to check it against. The CDR3 runs 12 residues. The V gene's germline CDR1 is SQVTM and CDR2 ANQGSEA. The CDR3 reads CSVTGVNTEAFF.

The chain combines TRBV5-4 with TRBJ2-2; without DNA, the TCRdb call of TRBD2 cannot be checked. CDR1 and CDR2 (germline): SGHNT, YYREEE (reference sequence). The CDR3 loop spans 17 amino acids. CDR3 residues: CASSLDGLAGNTGELFF. Using reference TRBV5-4 and TRBJ2-2 for the parts outside the CDR3, the full variable domain is ETGVTQSPTHLIKTRGQQVTLRCSSQSGHNTVSWYQQALGQGPQFIFQYYREEENGRGNFPPRFSGLQFPNYSSELNVNALELDDSALYLCASSLDGLAGNTGELFFGEGSRLTVL.

The chain links TRBV11-2 to TRBJ2-1. The CDR3 length is 15 residues. CDR1 and CDR2 from the germline V gene are SGHAT and FQNNGV. The CDR3 loop is CASSETASSYNEQFF.

The CDR3: CASSYVGVNTEAFF. The chain joins TRBV5-1 to TRBJ1-1; TCRdb outputs TRBD1, but without DNA this stays unchecked. Germline CDR1 is SGHRS and CDR2 is YFSETQ. The CDR3 contains 14 residues.

V usage is TRBV7-2 and J usage is TRBJ2-5; TCRdb picks TRBD1, but there is no DNA to check that call. CDR3 length: 16 amino acids. Germline V lookup: CDR1 SGHTA, CDR2 FQGNSA. The CDR3 is CASSLAVGGGKETQYF.